The 24 T cell receptor beta chains in this list originate from one sample, sequenced in a study of T-cell reconstitution after alpha-beta-depleted transplantation in children. A TCRbeta library incorporating unique molecular identifiers was prepared. TCRdb fed the PCR reads into MiXCR, producing one record per CDR3 protein. Among about 610,000 distinct CDR3 sequences listed, 10% to 13% were seen once. Sequenced material: PBMCs from the stem cell graft donor, taken from the stem cell graft. All receptors come from a human donor who donated a stem cell graft to a child with acute myeloid leukemia.

On this clonotype: One end of the junction is discordant with germline, which a read error may explain. V is TRBV20-1 and J is TRBJ2-1, with 9 nucleotides matching TRBD1. The CDR3 runs to 11 residues. Germline V gives CDR1 DFQATT, CDR2 SNEGSKA (reference sequence). This CDR3 is CSARIRDRVVF. For the CDR3, the DNA is TGCAGTGCCAGGATCCGGGACAGGGTAGTCTTC.

The V call is TRBV29-1, the J call TRBJ2-3, with 7 nucleotides matching TRBD2. The germline gives CDR1 SQVTM, CDR2 ANQGSEA. CDR3 length: 14 amino acids. V dropped 7 bases and J dropped 5; count of bases not matched to a gene: 12. CDR3 nucleotide sequence: TGCAGCGCCTCCCGGACTAGTAGTTTAGATACGCAGTATTTT. It yields the protein CSASRTSSLDTQYF.

V is TRBV3-1 and J is TRBJ2-2, with unresolved D. The CDR3 extends over 12 amino acids. Germline assignment: CDR1 LGHDT and CDR2 YNNKEL (reference sequence). V was trimmed by 3 bases and J by 14 bases, leaving 13 bases between them. CDR3 amino acids: CASSQAVGKLFF. As DNA, the CDR3 is TGTGCCAGCAGCCAGGCCGTGGGGAAACTGTTTTTT.

In its sample, this clonotype was seen many times. V usage is TRBV5-1 and J usage is TRBJ2-1, with D uncertain. Trimming cost V 5 bases and J 3 bases, with 12 bases left between them. Germline assignment: CDR1 SGHRS and CDR2 YFSETQ. The CDR3 contains 14 residues. The CDR3 DNA is TGCGCCAGCAGTTTAGGGCTAAACTACAATGAGCAGTTCTTC. Amino acid sequence: CASSLGLNYNEQFF.

The V gene is TRBV28, the J gene TRBJ2-3, with a tentative D call TRBD2 (6 bases). From germline, CDR1 is MDHEN and CDR2 SYDVKM. The CDR3 is made up of 15 amino acids. The V and J ends lost 4 bases and 4 bases respectively, with 15 bases between them. The CDR3 bases are TGTGCCAGCAGTTCCTCCTCAACTAGCCCAGATACGCAGTATTTT. As protein: CASSSSSTSPDTQYF.

This clonotype has just a few counts. V usage is TRBV20-1 and J usage is TRBJ2-7; unclear D gene. This CDR3 is 13 amino acids long. Trimming took 2 bases from V and 7 from J, leaving 15 bases between them. The V gene's germline CDR1 is DFQATT and CDR2 SNEGSKA (reference sequence). The CDR3 loop is CSARISYSGEQYF. The DNA for the CDR3 is TGCAGTGCTAGAATTTCCTATTCTGGGGAGCAGTACTTC.

This sequence joins TRBV12-3 or TRBV12-4 and TRBJ1-5; D gene unclear. V lost 7 bases, J lost 7 bases, and 14 bases lay in between. The CDR3 contains 13 residues. The CDR3 loop is CASTLGERQPQHF. The CDR3 DNA is TGTGCCAGCACTCTCGGGGAGCGACAGCCCCAGCATTTT.

The chain couples TRBV10-3 to TRBJ2-6; tentative D call: TRBD2 (6 bases). V was clipped by 6 bases and J by 2 bases, with 14 bases between them. CDR1 is ENHRY and CDR2 is SYGVKD in the germline V gene. CDR3 length: 16 residues. This CDR3 is CAISVGGGAGANVLTF. The CDR3 coding sequence is TGTGCCATCAGCGTTGGCGGCGGGGCTGGGGCCAACGTCCTGACTTTC.

The chain links TRBV5-1 to TRBJ2-6; 7 positions agree with TRBD2. The V gene's germline CDR1 is SGHRS and CDR2 YFSETQ. The CDR3 contains 15 residues. V lost 4 bases to trimming and J lost 1 base; unmatched junction nucleotides: 2. In nucleotides, the CDR3 is TGCGCCAGCAGCCCAGCGGGGTCTGGGGCCAACGTCCTGACTTTC. Its protein is CASSPAGSGANVLTF.

The rearrangement joins TRBV5-5 to TRBJ1-3; D gene unclear. CDR3 length equals 13 residues. Trimming stripped 5 bases from V and 0 bases from J, with 6 bases between. Per the germline V gene, CDR1 is SGHKS and CDR2 is YYEKEE (reference sequence). The CDR3 DNA reads as TGTGCCAGCAGACAGAACTCTGGAAACACCATATATTTT. The encoded protein is CASRQNSGNTIYF.

This clonotype was found a few times. The chain carries TRBV19 and TRBJ1-1; no definite D call. The length of the CDR3 is 13 residues. Germline assignment: CDR1 LNHDA and CDR2 SQIVND (reference sequence). The ends were cut back, 9 bases at V and 4 bases at J, with 15 bases in the middle. The CDR3, as DNA: TGTGCCAGCCTCCCCTATGTTGGCACTGAAGCTTTCTTT. This translates into CASLPYVGTEAFF.

There are many counts of this clonotype. The rearrangement joins TRBV29-1 to TRBJ2-3; 8 bases line up with TRBD2. Looked up from germline, CDR1 is SQVTM and CDR2 is ANQGSEA. V was pared by 4 bases and J by 3 bases, with 18 bases of the junction left unmatched. This CDR3 is built from 18 residues. CDR3 in amino acids: CSVVPPFEASGHTDTQYF. The CDR3 coding sequence is TGCAGCGTTGTCCCCCCCTTTGAGGCTAGCGGGCATACAGATACGCAGTATTTT.

This chain uses TRBV7-9 with TRBJ1-3, with 7 nucleotides matching TRBD1. The CDR3 extends over 17 amino acids. Germline V gene lookup returns CDR1 SEHNR and CDR2 FQNEAQ (reference sequence). After removal of 5 bases from V and 1 base from J, the junction contained 11 bases not matched to a gene. The CDR3 reads CASSAPREGASGNTIYF. In nucleotides, the CDR3 is TGTGCCAGCAGCGCCCCACGGGAGGGGGCATCTGGAAACACCATATATTTT. Full variable domain (remainder filled in from reference TRBV7-9 and TRBJ1-3): DTGVSQNPRHKITKRGQNVTFRCDPISEHNRLYWYRQTLGQGPEFLTYFQNEAQLEKSRLLSDRFSAERPKGSFSTLEIQRTEQGDSAMYLCASSAPREGASGNTIYFGEGSWLTVV.

This clonotype was detected only a few times. The rearrangement links TRBV7-6 to TRBJ2-7; D is undetermined. Trimming left V 5 bases short and J 6 bases short, with 11 bases between. From germline, CDR1 is SGHVS and CDR2 FNYEAQ. This CDR3 is built from 12 residues. The CDR3 DNA reads TGTGCCAGCAGCACCCGACTGGGCGAGCAGTACTTC. Protein sequence: CASSTRLGEQYF.

The chain is built from TRBV29-1 and TRBJ2-7, with D unclear. Trimming pared 5 bases from V and 0 bases from J, leaving 14 bases between. The CDR3 is made up of 14 amino acids. CDR1 is SQVTM and CDR2 is ANQGSEA in the germline V gene. CDR3 loop: CSVPTGGNSYEQYF. The CDR3 bases are TGCAGCGTTCCCACGGGCGGAAACTCCTACGAGCAGTACTTC.

The V and J genes are TRBV15 and TRBJ2-7; weak D call: TRBD2 (5 bases). The V and J ends lost 3 bases and 8 bases respectively, with 17 bases between them. The CDR3 has 14 residues. The V gene's germline CDR1 is LNHNV and CDR2 YYDKDF (reference sequence). The CDR3 bases are TGTGCCACCAGCAGTATTAACTCAGCGGTGAAGCAGTACTTC. This translates into CATSSINSAVKQYF. Combining the CDR3 with reference TRBV15 and TRBJ2-7 gives the whole variable domain DAMVIQNPRYQVTQFGKPVTLSCSQTLNHNVMYWYQQKSSQAPKLLFHYYDKDFNNEADTPDNFQSRRPNTSFCFLDIRSPGLGDTAMYLCATSSINSAVKQYFGPGTRLTVT.

This clonotype has at least ten counts. The rearrangement uses TRBV7-9 and TRBJ2-1; the match to TRBD2 covers 12 bases. Germline CDR1 and CDR2: SEHNR and FQNEAQ (reference sequence). CDR3 size: 16 residues. Trimming removed 5 bases from V and 7 bases from J; junction bases left unmatched: 9. CDR3 DNA: TGTGCCAGCAGCGCTGTCGGGACTAGCGGGCCTAATGAGCAGTTCTTC. Protein product: CASSAVGTSGPNEQFF.

CDR3 nucleotide sequence: TGTGCCACCAGTGATGGGGGGAGCGGGAGCACCGGGGAGCTGTTTTTT. It yields the protein CATSDGGSGSTGELFF. This chain connects TRBV24-1 to TRBJ2-2; 8 nucleotides line up with TRBD2. CDR3 length: 16 residues. Germline values: CDR1 KGHDR, CDR2 SFDVKD. The V gene end was trimmed by 3 bases and the J gene end by 4 bases; junction bases not matched to a gene: 6.

The CDR3 loop is CASSRIAGGPREQYF. The DNA for the CDR3 is TGTGCCAGCAGTCGTATAGCGGGAGGCCCTCGGGAGCAGTACTTC. The J gene is TRBJ2-7, the V gene TRBV12-3 or TRBV12-4; 10 bases match TRBD2. The CDR3 length is 15 residues. After removal of 5 bases from V and 7 bases from J, the junction contained 11 bases not matched to a gene.

The CDR3, as DNA: TGCGCCAGCAGCTTGGATGGGAGAGGAATGAACACTGAAGCTTTCTTT. It encodes CASSLDGRGMNTEAFF. This chain joins TRBV5-1 and TRBJ1-1; D is unclear. Germline lookup yields CDR1 SGHRS and CDR2 YFSETQ. Trimming removed 0 bases from V and 0 bases from J, with 12 bases in between. The CDR3 totals 16 residues.

This chain joins TRBV7-3 and TRBJ2-1; the match to TRBD2 covers 10 bases. The CDR3 is 16 amino acids. The ends lost 5 bases at V and 4 bases at J; junction bases unmatched: 8. Germline CDR1 and CDR2: SGHTA and FQGTGA. The CDR3: CASSLAGTSAYNEQFF. The DNA for the CDR3 is TGTGCCAGCAGCCTAGCCGGGACTAGCGCGTACAATGAGCAGTTCTTC.

The V call is TRBV10-3, the J call TRBJ2-5; D is undetermined. This CDR3 spans 14 amino acids. V was pared by 2 bases and J by 1 base, with 8 bases between. CDR1 is ENHRY and CDR2 is SYGVKD in the germline V gene. The CDR3 coding sequence is TGTGCCATCAGTGAGATCGACTCCCAAGAGACCCAGTACTTC. Its protein is CAISEIDSQETQYF.

The genes are TRBV7-9 and TRBJ2-1, with D tentatively TRBD2 (5 bases). Germline lookup yields CDR1 SEHNR and CDR2 FQNEAQ (reference sequence). V was cut by 5 bases and J by 0 bases, with 14 bases left in between. The CDR3 is made up of 16 amino acids. The CDR3 bases are TGTGCCAGCAGCCCAGGACTTATCAGCTCCTACAATGAGCAGTTCTTC. Translating it yields CASSPGLISSYNEQFF.

The chain combines TRBV12-5 with TRBJ2-2, with a tentative D call TRBD1 (5 bases). V lost 1 base and J lost 6, with 6 bases in between. This CDR3 has 13 residues. Germline-derived CDR1 and CDR2 are LGHNT and FRNRAP. The CDR3 loop reads CASGLEQAGELFF. CDR3 in DNA: TGTGCTAGTGGTTTGGAACAGGCCGGGGAGCTGTTTTTT.